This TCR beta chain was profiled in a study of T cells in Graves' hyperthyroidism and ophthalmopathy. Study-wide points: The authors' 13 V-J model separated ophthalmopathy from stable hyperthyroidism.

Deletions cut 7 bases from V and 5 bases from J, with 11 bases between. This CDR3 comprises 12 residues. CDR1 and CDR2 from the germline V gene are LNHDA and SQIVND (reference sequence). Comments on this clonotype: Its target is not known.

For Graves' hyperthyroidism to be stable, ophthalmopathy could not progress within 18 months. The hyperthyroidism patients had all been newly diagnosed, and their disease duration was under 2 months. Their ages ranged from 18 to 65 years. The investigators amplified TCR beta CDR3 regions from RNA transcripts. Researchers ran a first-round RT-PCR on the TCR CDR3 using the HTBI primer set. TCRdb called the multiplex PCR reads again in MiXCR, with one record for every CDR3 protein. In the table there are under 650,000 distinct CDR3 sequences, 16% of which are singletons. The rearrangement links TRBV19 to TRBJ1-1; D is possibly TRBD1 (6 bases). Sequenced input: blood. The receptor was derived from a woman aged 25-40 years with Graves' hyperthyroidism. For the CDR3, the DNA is TGTGCCAGTAAAGCAGGGGTTACTGAAGCTTTCTTT. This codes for CASKAGVTEAFF. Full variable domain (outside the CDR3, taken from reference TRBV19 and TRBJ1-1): DGGITQSPKYLFRKEGQNVTLSCEQNLNHDAMYWYRQDPGQGLRLIYYSQIVNDFQKGDIAEGYSVSREKKESFPLTVTSAQKNPTAFYLCASKAGVTEAFFGQGTRLTVV.